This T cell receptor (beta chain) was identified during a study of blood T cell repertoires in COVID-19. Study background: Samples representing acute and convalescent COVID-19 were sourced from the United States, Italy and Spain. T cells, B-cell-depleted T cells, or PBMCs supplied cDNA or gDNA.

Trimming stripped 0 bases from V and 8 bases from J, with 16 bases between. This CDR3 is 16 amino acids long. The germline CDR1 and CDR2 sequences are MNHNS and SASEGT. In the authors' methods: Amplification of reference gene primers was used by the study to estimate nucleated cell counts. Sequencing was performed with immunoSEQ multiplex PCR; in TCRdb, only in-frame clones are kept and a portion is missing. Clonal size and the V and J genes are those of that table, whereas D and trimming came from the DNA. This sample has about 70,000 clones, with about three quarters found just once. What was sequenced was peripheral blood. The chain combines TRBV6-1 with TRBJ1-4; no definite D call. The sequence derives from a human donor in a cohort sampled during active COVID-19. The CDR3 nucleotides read TGTGCCAGCAGTGAAGCGTCCTCCCAACGGCGGGAAAAACTGTTTTTT. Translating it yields CASSEASSQRREKLFF.